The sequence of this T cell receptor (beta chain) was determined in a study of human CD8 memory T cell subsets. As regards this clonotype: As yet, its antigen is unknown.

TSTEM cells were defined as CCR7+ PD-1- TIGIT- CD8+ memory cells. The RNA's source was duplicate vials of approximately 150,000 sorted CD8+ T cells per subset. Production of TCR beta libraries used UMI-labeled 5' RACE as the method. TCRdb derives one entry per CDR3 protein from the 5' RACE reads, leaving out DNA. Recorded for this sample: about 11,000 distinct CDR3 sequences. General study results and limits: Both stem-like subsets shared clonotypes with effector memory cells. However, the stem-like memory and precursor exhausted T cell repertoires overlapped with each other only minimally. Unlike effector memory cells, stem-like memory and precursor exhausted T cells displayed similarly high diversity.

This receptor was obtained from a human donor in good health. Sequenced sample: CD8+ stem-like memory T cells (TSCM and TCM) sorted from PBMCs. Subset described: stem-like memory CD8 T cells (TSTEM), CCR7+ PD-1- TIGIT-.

CDR3 residues: CASSLTIAGGDYEQYF. The chain couples TRBV6-5 to TRBJ2-7; absent DNA, TCRdb's TRBD2 call cannot be checked. CDR1 MNHEY and CDR2 SVGAGI come from the germline V gene. This CDR3 comprises 16 residues.